This entry lists 29 T cell receptor beta chains sequenced from one sample in a study of long-term antiretroviral therapy in people with HIV. A v3.0 immunoSEQ assay was performed at survey level. The data were produced by immunoSEQ multiplex PCR, yet TCRdb's version contains in-frame clones alone and is incomplete. The sample lists some 40,000 clones; about 94% were seen once. The sequencing used unsorted PBMCs, collected approximately 9.1 years after starting antiretroviral therapy. The receptor source for this set is a man aged 30 to 45 with HIV.

The rearrangement links TRBV6-1 to TRBJ1-2; 9 bases agree with TRBD1. The J segment lost 2 bases and the V segment lost 1 base, leaving 5 bases of the junction unmatched. CDR3 size: 16 residues. Looked up from germline, CDR1 is MNHNS and CDR2 is SASEGT. This CDR3 is CASSEVGQGYNYGYTF. CDR3 coding DNA: TGTGCCAGCAGTGAAGTAGGACAGGGGTACAACTATGGCTACACCTTC.

The chain joins TRBV4-1 to TRBJ2-2; D is possibly TRBD1 or TRBD2 (6 bases each). The CDR3 is made up of 14 amino acids. Trimming took 5 bases from V and 4 from J, leaving 11 bases between them. Per the germline V gene, CDR1 is MGHRA and CDR2 is YSYEKL. Written as DNA, the CDR3 is TGCGCCAGCAGCAGTCGGGGGCTCACCGGGGAGCTGTTTTTT. Its translation is CASSSRGLTGELFF.

The chain links TRBV27 to TRBJ1-4; no reliable D call. From germline, CDR1 is MNHEY and CDR2 SMNVEV (reference sequence). V lost 10 bases, J lost 0 bases, and 9 bases lay in between. CDR3 length equals 13 residues. DNA for the CDR3: TGTGCCACCCGGAGGGCAACTAATGAAAAACTGTTTTTT. It translates to CATRRATNEKLFF.

This chain joins TRBV7-9 and TRBJ1-1; unclear D gene. Germline V gene data show CDR1 as SEHNR and CDR2 as FQNEAQ (reference sequence). Deletions cut 1 base from V and 5 bases from J, with 11 bases between. This CDR3 contains 14 residues. CDR3 amino acids: CASSLESGKTEAFF. CDR3 bases: TGTGCCAGCAGCTTAGAATCCGGGAAAACTGAAGCTTTCTTT.

The CDR3 nucleotides read TGTGCCAGCAGCACCATACAGGGCCTCGAGCAGTACTTC. Amino acid sequence: CASSTIQGLEQYF. This chain joins TRBV7-9 and TRBJ2-7, with D perhaps TRBD1 (6 bases). From germline, CDR1 is SEHNR and CDR2 FQNEAQ (reference sequence). This CDR3 has 13 amino acids. Trimming pared 5 bases from V and 6 bases from J, leaving 14 bases between.

The rearrangement links TRBV7-9 to TRBJ2-3; the D is unclear. V lost 0 bases, J lost 3 bases, and 10 bases lay in between. Germline V gives CDR1 SEHNR, CDR2 FQNEAQ (reference sequence). The CDR3 totals 15 residues. The CDR3 loop is CASSLANQITDTQYF. Written as DNA, the CDR3 is TGTGCCAGCAGCTTAGCTAACCAGATAACAGATACGCAGTATTTT.

Points on this clone: Other DNA variants within this sample encode the same CDR3. The CDR3 DNA reads TGTGCCAGCAGCTTAGTGGAGACCCAGTACTTC. It specifies CASSLVETQYF. The chain joins TRBV7-2 to TRBJ2-5; D is uncertain. V was cut by 1 base and J by 5 bases, with 2 bases left in between. This CDR3 is 11 amino acids long. Germline loops: CDR1 SGHTA, CDR2 FQGNSA.

This chain uses TRBV28 with TRBJ1-5, with TRBD1 matching over 10 bases. Unmatched junction bases numbered 10, after V lost 8 bases and J lost 6 bases. Germline V CDR1 and CDR2: MDHEN, SYDVKM. The CDR3 is 15 residues long. CDR3 nucleotide sequence: TGTGCCAGCGGCCCACGGACAGGGGGGGTTCAGCCCCAGCATTTT. This translates into CASGPRTGGVQPQHF.

The rearrangement uses TRBV29-1 and TRBJ2-7; 11 bases fit TRBD2. Germline loops: CDR1 SQVTM, CDR2 ANQGSEA. V shed 6 bases and J 7 bases; nucleotides not matched to a gene: 2. This CDR3 comprises 11 residues. CDR3 in amino acids: CSVRLAGEQYF. The DNA for the CDR3 is TGCAGCGTCCGACTAGCGGGAGAGCAGTACTTC.

This sequence joins TRBV5-1 and TRBJ1-3; D unclear. Germline loops: CDR1 SGHRS, CDR2 YFSETQ. V lost 0 bases and J lost 8, with 15 bases in between. The CDR3 loop spans 15 amino acids. The CDR3 DNA reads TGCGCCAGCAGCTTGGGGCCTTCACTCTCGGACACCATATATTTT. Translated, it gives CASSLGPSLSDTIYF.

The chain employs TRBV6-1 and TRBJ2-1; 8 bases fit TRBD2. V gave up 4 bases and J gave up 6 bases; unmatched junction bases: 8. CDR1 is MNHNS, CDR2 SASEGT, per germline. The CDR3 loop spans 15 amino acids. Here the CDR3 reads CASSAISGAANEQFF. The CDR3 coding sequence is TGTGCCAGCAGTGCGATTAGCGGGGCCGCCAATGAGCAGTTCTTC.

The rearrangement links TRBV11-2 to TRBJ1-4; D remains unclear. The CDR3 consists of 14 residues. Germline CDR1 reads SGHAT; CDR2 reads FQNNGV. Trimming shortened V by 5 bases and J by 1 base, and 8 bases separated the two germline ends. The CDR3 sequence: CASSLTLTNEKLFF. Written as DNA, the CDR3 is TGTGCCAGCAGCCTCACATTAACTAATGAAAAACTGTTTTTT.

The chain employs TRBV15 and TRBJ2-3; 11 bases line up with TRBD1. CDR1 is LNHNV, CDR2 YYDKDF, per germline (reference sequence). J was trimmed by 4 bases and V by 5 bases; bases with no gene match: 8. The CDR3 covers 16 residues. DNA for the CDR3: TGTGCCACCAGCCCGTCGGACAGGGGGCTTGCAGATACGCAGTATTTT. It is translated as CATSPSDRGLADTQYF.

The chain has TRBV7-8 and TRBJ2-5, with TRBD2 matching 7 bases. CDR1 is SGHVS, CDR2 FQNEAQ, per germline. The J segment lost 1 base and the V segment lost 11 bases, leaving 10 bases of the junction unmatched. The CDR3 consists of 14 residues. CDR3 coding DNA: TGTGCCGGGGGGGGGAACAGCGTCCAAGAGACCCAGTACTTC. This gives the protein CAGGGNSVQETQYF. The whole variable domain, filled in from reference TRBV7-8 and TRBJ2-5, reads GAGVSQSPRYKVAKRGQDVALRCDPISGHVSLFWYQQALGQGPEFLTYFQNEAQLDKSGLPSDRFFAERPEGSVSTLKIQRTQQEDSAVYLCAGGGNSVQETQYFGPGTRLLVL.

This rearrangement joins TRBV2 to TRBJ1-2; D is unresolved. CDR3 length: 13 residues. V was trimmed by 3 bases and J by 7 bases, leaving 12 bases between them. Germline assignment: CDR1 SNHLY and CDR2 FYNNEI. The CDR3: CASSDQVSGGYTF. The CDR3, as DNA: TGTGCCAGCAGTGACCAGGTTTCTGGTGGCTACACCTTC.

V usage is TRBV6-5 and J usage is TRBJ1-5; D is possibly TRBD1 (6 bases). The length of the CDR3 is 13 residues. In germline, CDR1 is MNHEY, CDR2 SVGAGI. V lost 5 bases and J 7 bases, leaving 12 bases between the germline ends. CDR3 sequence reads: CASSVGAEQPQHF. The CDR3 region has the DNA TGTGCCAGCAGTGTGGGGGCCGAGCAGCCCCAGCATTTT.

The CDR3 sequence: CASSLGQGPSYEQYV. CDR3 bases: TGTGCCAGCAGCTTAGGGCAGGGGCCCTCCTACGAGCAGTACGTC. The chain links TRBV11-3 to TRBJ2-7; weak D call: TRBD1 (6 bases). CDR1 is SGHNT and CDR2 is YENEEA in the germline V gene. The CDR3 has 15 residues. V lost 1 base, J lost 0 bases, and 10 bases lay in between.

This clone appeared a single time. V gene TRBV2 combines with J gene TRBJ2-3; D possibly corresponds to TRBD2 (5 bases). The CDR3 has 16 amino acids. Germline-derived CDR1 and CDR2 are SNHLY and FYNNEI. Trimming removed 2 bases at V and 1 base at J, with 13 bases between. This CDR3 reads CASSEHEGGGTDTQYF. Here the CDR3 DNA reads TGTGCCAGCAGTGAACATGAGGGTGGGGGCACAGATACGCAGTATTTT.

This sequence joins TRBV2 and TRBJ1-4, with 7 bases identical to TRBD1. This CDR3 is built from 16 residues. V lost 4 bases, J lost 12 bases, and 17 bases stayed unmatched. Germline V CDR1 and CDR2: SNHLY, FYNNEI. The CDR3 sequence is CASSVQPDRAQRELFF. CDR3 sequence (DNA): TGTGCCAGCAGTGTCCAACCTGACAGGGCCCAACGGGAACTGTTTTTT. The full variable domain, in which reference TRBV2 and TRBJ1-4 provide the parts outside the CDR3, is EPEVTQTPSHQVTQMGQEVILRCVPISNHLYFYWYRQILGQKVEFLVSFYNNEISEKSEIFDDQFSVERPDGSNFTLKIRSTKLEDSAMYFCASSVQPDRAQRELFFGSGTQLSVL.

The V call is TRBV5-8, the J call TRBJ1-5; TRBD1 is a possible D gene (6 bases). The CDR3 sequence is 15 residues long. Trimming pared 4 bases from V and 1 base from J, leaving 12 bases between. CDR1 and CDR2 from the germline V gene are SGHTS and YDEGEE. Written as DNA, the CDR3 is TGTGCCAGCAGCCTGGAGGGGGTAAGCAATCAGCCCCAGCATTTT. Translation gives CASSLEGVSNQPQHF.

V is TRBV6-5 and J is TRBJ2-1; 9 positions agree with TRBD2. The V gene's germline CDR1 is MNHEY and CDR2 SVGAGI. V was clipped by 4 bases and J by 4 bases; unmatched bases: 8. This CDR3 comprises 16 residues. In nucleotides, the CDR3 is TGTGCCAGCAGTTTGGCGGGGGGGGTCCTTTACAATGAGCAGTTCTTC. Protein sequence: CASSLAGGVLYNEQFF.

The CDR3 coding sequence is TGCACCAGCAGCAGAGGGGGAGGGCCCAATTCACCCCTCCACTTT. This sequence encodes CTSSRGGGPNSPLHF. The V gene is TRBV1, the J gene TRBJ1-6. TRBV1 is designated a pseudogene. The CDR3 spans 15 residues.

The chain couples TRBV11-2 to TRBJ2-5, with D tentatively TRBD1 (5 bases). This CDR3 contains 16 residues. V shed 6 bases and J shed 2 bases, with 19 bases lying between them. CDR1 and CDR2 from the germline V gene are SGHAT and FQNNGV. CDR3 region: CASRHPLMGRQETQYF. Written as DNA, the CDR3 is TGTGCCAGCAGACACCCCCTGATGGGGCGGCAAGAGACCCAGTACTTC.

V is TRBV6-5 and J is TRBJ1-6; D is unresolved. V lost 7 bases to trimming and J lost 6 bases, with 7 bases between them. Germline CDR1 and CDR2: MNHEY and SVGAGI. The CDR3 covers 12 residues. CDR3 sequence reads: CASKQLNSPLHF. Here the CDR3 DNA reads TGTGCCAGCAAACAGCTTAATTCACCCCTCCACTTT.

The chain recombines TRBV25-1 with TRBJ2-7; no clear D gene. V was trimmed by 8 bases and J by 3 bases, leaving 8 bases between them. The CDR3 has 11 amino acids. Germline CDR1 and CDR2: MGHDK and SYGVNS. The CDR3 region has the DNA TGTGCCAGCGGGCTGAGCTACGAGCAGTACTTC. Residues: CASGLSYEQYF.

In its sample, this clone was seen once. The chain carries TRBV7-2 and TRBJ2-2; 13 positions agree with TRBD2. This CDR3 has 15 amino acids. Trimming took 4 bases from V and 6 from J; bases not matched to a gene: 2. Germline CDR1 SGHTA, CDR2 FQGNSA. This chain's CDR3 is CASSWTSGGSGELFF. The DNA of the CDR3 is TGTGCCAGCAGCTGGACTAGCGGGGGATCCGGGGAGCTGTTTTTT.

The chain recombines TRBV2 with TRBJ1-2; 9 nucleotides agree with TRBD1. Trimming at V came to 6 bases and at J to 11 bases, leaving 7 bases not matched to a gene. Per germline, CDR1 SNHLY and CDR2 FYNNEI. The CDR3 spans 12 residues. CDR3 coding DNA: TGTGCCAGCAGGACAACCGGGACAGGGTACACCTTC. Translating gives CASRTTGTGYTF.

The J gene is TRBJ1-2, the V gene TRBV5-1; 10 bases fit TRBD1. Unmatched junction bases numbered 7, after V lost 4 bases and J lost 7 bases. The CDR3 covers 14 residues. CDR1 and CDR2 (germline): SGHRS, YFSETQ. CDR3 nucleotide sequence: TGCGCCAGCAGCGGGGACAGGGGATTTGGTGGCTACACCTTC. Amino acid sequence: CASSGDRGFGGYTF.

The genes are TRBV7-8 and TRBJ1-2; D perhaps matches TRBD1 (6 bases). V was clipped by 2 bases and J by 0 bases, with 7 bases between them. CDR1 SGHVS and CDR2 FQNEAQ come from the germline V gene. CDR3 length: 14 amino acids. The chain's CDR3 is CASSLTGTNYGYTF. The CDR3 coding sequence is TGTGCCAGCAGCTTAACAGGGACTAACTATGGCTACACCTTC.